The TCR beta chain described here comes from a study of cytomegalovirus exposure and HLA in healthy donors. V shed 0 bases, J shed 6 bases, and the junction held 4 bases outside the gene matches. Germline V CDR1 and CDR2: MGHRA, YSYEKL. This CDR3 spans 15 amino acids. This clone was found a few times. What it binds is unknown. When sampled, the donors appeared nominally healthy, though they likely had unrecorded immune exposures. Study observations and caveats: TCR beta chain V- and J-gene trimming was linked, in a later analysis, to a missense variant in DCLRE1C.

Primers for the PCR totalled 60 Vbeta and 13 Jbeta. This table comes from immunoSEQ multiplex PCR, and its TCRdb copy is limited to in-frame clones, with some not included. The sample includes under 90,000 clones, 75% seen only once; the top ten take over 2%. Sequenced sample: PBMCs. This clonotype was obtained from a man in his forties in good health and CMV-seronegative. The chain employs TRBV4-1 and TRBJ2-7; TRBD2 agrees at 11 bases. CDR3: CASSQDPTSGAEQYF. The CDR3 nucleotides read TGCGCCAGCAGCCAAGACCCGACTAGCGGGGCCGAGCAGTACTTC.